The rows below give T cell receptor beta chains drawn from one sample of a study of siplizumab effects on memory and regulatory T cells. This table comes from immunoSEQ multiplex PCR, and its TCRdb copy is limited to in-frame clones, with some not included. The sample consists of over 65,000 clones, 93% of them appearing once. The sample was CD8+ T cells sorted from blood. The receptor source for this set is a human donor in good health. Both conserved end residues are part of each CDR3. D genes are given only for firm matches. Part of the rows lack a size; the others show once, few, many or a class for expanded clones.

clone size	D gene	V gene	J gene	CDR3 DNA	CDR3 protein
-	TRBD2	TRBV10-2	TRBJ2-7	TGCGCCACCTGGACGGGGGGGACGCGGGTGTTCCACGAGCAGTACTTC	CATWTGGTRVFHEQYF
-	-	TRBV14	TRBJ2-3	TGTGCCAGCAGTCAGGTGACAGATACGCAGTATTTT	CASSQVTDTQYF
-	TRBD1	TRBV18	TRBJ1-1	TGTGCCAGCTCAAAGACAGGGGCGGACACTGAAGCTTTCTTT	CASSKTGADTEAFF
-	TRBD2	TRBV6-4	TRBJ2-1	TGTGCCAGCAGTGACTCACTAGCGGGGGGGCATGAGCAGTTCTTC	CASSDSLAGGHEQFF
-	-	TRBV11-2	TRBJ2-5	TGTGCCAGCAGCCCCCGGACAGAAGTCCAAGAGACCCAGTACTTC	CASSPRTEVQETQYF
-	TRBD2	TRBV10-2	TRBJ2-1	TGCGCCACCACTTTCGGCGGGGGAGGGAGGGATGAGCAGTTCTTC	CATTFGGGGRDEQFF
-	-	TRBV4-1	TRBJ2-2	TGCGCCAGCAGCGGAGGGACCGGGGAGCTGTTTTTT	CASSGGTGELFF
-	-	TRBV5-1	TRBJ1-2	TGCGCCAGCAGTGGCCCGGGGGCGGGCTATGGCTACACCTTC	CASSGPGAGYGYTF
-	-	TRBV5-6	TRBJ2-1	TGTGCCAGCAGCCCGCAGGGCAGGGAGCAGTTCTTC	CASSPQGREQFF
once	-	TRBV5-4	TRBJ2-3	TGTGCCAGCAGTGACGGTGGAGTAACCGCAGATACGCAGTATTTT	CASSDGGVTADTQYF
-	-	TRBV7-9	TRBJ2-7	TGTGCCAGCAGCTTAGCTGCCTACGAGCAGTACTTC	CASSLAAYEQYF
-	TRBD1	TRBV5-1	TRBJ2-7	TGCGCCAGCAGCTTGGCGGCAGGGGGCAACTACGAGCAGTACTTC	CASSLAAGGNYEQYF
-	TRBD1	TRBV2	TRBJ1-1	TGTGCCAGCAGTGGACAGGGGGACACTGAAGCTTTCTTT	CASSGQGDTEAFF
-	-	TRBV7-6	TRBJ2-7	TGTGCCAGCAGCTTAGCAGCCAGCCCCTACGAGCAGTACTTC	CASSLAASPYEQYF
-	-	TRBV4-1	TRBJ2-5	TGCGCCAGCAGCCAAGAAGGACGGTTCCAAGAGACCCAGTACTTC	CASSQEGRFQETQYF
-	-	TRBV6-1	TRBJ1-1	TGTGCCAGCAGTGAAGATGTATCCCGTTTGGAAGCTTTCTTT	CASSEDVSRLEAFF
-	TRBD2	TRBV4-2	TRBJ2-7	TGTGCCAGCAGCCAAGATGCGGGGGGGCCAACCGAGCAGTACTTC	CASSQDAGGPTEQYF
-	TRBD2	TRBV9	TRBJ2-3	TGTGCCAGCAGCGCGACCGGGACTAGCGGGGGGGCGCGCACAGATACGCAGTATTTT	CASSATGTSGGARTDTQYF
-	-	TRBV27	TRBJ1-4	TGTGCCAGCAGTTTAAGGGCAGGGGCAGGGGAAAAACTGTTTTTT	CASSLRAGAGEKLFF
-	-	TRBV9	TRBJ2-5	TGTGCCAGCAGCGGTAGCGCCGAACAAGAGACCCAGTACTTC	CASSGSAEQETQYF
-	-	TRBV7-3	TRBJ2-4	TGTGCCAGCACCCGAACAGGGGCCAAAAACATTCAGTACTTC	CASTRTGAKNIQYF
-	-	TRBV7-6	TRBJ1-2	TGTGCCAGCAGTCCGGGGCCCCTAGCCGATGGCTACACCTTC	CASSPGPLADGYTF